The 10 T cell receptor beta chains reported below all come from one sample, sequenced in a study of identical twins. TCRdb re-analysed the 5' RACE reads in MiXCR, keeping a single row per CDR3 protein. Here the sample spans approximately 680,000 distinct CDR3 sequences, just over 7% being singletons. These sequences were also reported in another study, on yellow fever vaccine responses in identical twins.

The material sequenced was PBMCs. The receptors derive from a woman aged 18 to 35 in good health.

This chain uses TRBV12-3 or TRBV12-4 with TRBJ2-1; D is ambiguous. This CDR3 region has 12 residues. The V end was cut by 4 bases, the J end by 9 bases, with 10 bases between. CDR3 sequence reads: CASSSSLPEQFF. In nucleotides, the CDR3 is TGTGCCAGCAGTTCGTCCCTTCCTGAGCAGTTCTTC.

This clonotype was observed at least ten times. V usage is TRBV27 and J usage is TRBJ2-5; the D is unclear. Germline values: CDR1 MNHEY, CDR2 SMNVEV (reference sequence). The CDR3 has 16 amino acids. Trimming took off 5 bases at V and 1 base at J, with 17 bases between the two ends. CDR3 amino acids: CASSPWTGQVQETQYF. CDR3 bases: TGTGCCAGCAGTCCCTGGACGGGTCAAGTCCAAGAGACCCAGTACTTC.

The chain is built from TRBV3-1 and TRBJ1-3; D is unclear. Trimming left V 1 base short and J 2 bases short, with 12 bases between. The CDR3 runs to 16 residues. Germline V gene lookup returns CDR1 LGHDT and CDR2 YNNKEL (reference sequence). The CDR3, as DNA: TGTGCCAGCAGCCAAGTGGCGAGCAAACCTGGAAACACCATATATTTT. Protein sequence: CASSQVASKPGNTIYF. Supplemented by reference TRBV3-1 and TRBJ1-3, the full variable domain reads DTAVSQTPKYLVTQMGNDKSIKCEQNLGHDTMYWYKQDSKKFLKIMFSYNNKELIINETVPNRFSPKSPDKAHLNLHINSLELGDSAVYFCASSQVASKPGNTIYFGEGSWLTVV.

In its sample, this clonotype was seen a few times. J is TRBJ1-4 and V is TRBV4-2, with a tentative D call TRBD1 (6 bases). The V end was cut by 0 bases, the J end by 7 bases, with 12 bases between. In germline, CDR1 is LGHNA, CDR2 YNFKEQ. The CDR3 length is 15 residues. The CDR3: CASSQEDSRSEKLFF. The CDR3, as DNA: TGTGCCAGCAGCCAAGAGGACAGTCGGAGTGAAAAACTGTTTTTT.

This clonotype has just a few counts. The chain has TRBV10-2 and TRBJ2-1; the match to TRBD2 covers 9 bases. CDR1 and CDR2 (germline): WSHSY, SAAADI. The CDR3 sequence is 15 residues long. V dropped 7 bases and J dropped 8; count of bases not matched to a gene: 12. The CDR3: CASKPLVAGDYEQFF. The CDR3 coding sequence is TGCGCCAGCAAACCTTTGGTAGCGGGAGACTATGAGCAGTTCTTC.

This chain uses TRBV18 with TRBJ1-2; D not resolved. Germline loops: CDR1 KGHSH, CDR2 LQKENI. The CDR3 length is 13 residues. Trimming removed 8 bases from V and 8 bases from J, with 18 bases in between. The CDR3 region has the DNA TGTGCCAGCCACTCGGGGAATTCAAAAGGCTACACCTTC. Translating it yields CASHSGNSKGYTF.

This clonotype has just a few counts. The chain uses TRBV7-2 and TRBJ1-3; D unresolved. Germline-derived CDR1 and CDR2 are SGHTA and FQGNSA. The length of the CDR3 is 12 residues. The ends were cut back, 5 bases at V and 8 bases at J, with 10 bases in the middle. CDR3: CASSKTRDTIYF. The CDR3 bases are TGTGCCAGCAGCAAAACTCGGGACACCATATATTTT.

This CDR3 reads CASSLGDPGDTQYF. In nucleotides, the CDR3 is TGTGCCAGCAGCCTAGGGGACCCAGGGGATACGCAGTATTTT. The chain has TRBV11-3 and TRBJ2-3, with D perhaps given as TRBD1 or TRBD2 (5 bases each). This CDR3 is built from 14 residues. Deletions cut 5 bases from V and 6 bases from J, with 15 bases between. Germline CDR1 SGHNT, CDR2 YENEEA.

This clonotype was recorded at least ten times. This chain uses TRBV12-3 or TRBV12-4 with TRBJ1-4; tentatively, D is TRBD1 (5 bases). This CDR3 spans 14 amino acids. Trimming stripped 6 bases from V and 11 bases from J, with 19 bases between. In DNA form, the CDR3 reads TGTGCCAGCAGAGCCGGGACCCCCGTGGCGAAACTGTTTTTT. Protein product: CASRAGTPVAKLFF.

This clonotype was detected a few times. CDR3 region: CASSQDPGANSPLHF. CDR3 coding DNA: TGTGCCAGCAGCCAAGATCCAGGGGCCAATTCACCCCTCCACTTT. This rearrangement joins TRBV3-1 to TRBJ1-6, with a tentative D call TRBD1 (6 bases). Germline V lookup: CDR1 LGHDT, CDR2 YNNKEL (reference sequence). CDR3 length: 15 amino acids. V was cut by 0 bases and J by 7 bases, with 10 bases left in between.